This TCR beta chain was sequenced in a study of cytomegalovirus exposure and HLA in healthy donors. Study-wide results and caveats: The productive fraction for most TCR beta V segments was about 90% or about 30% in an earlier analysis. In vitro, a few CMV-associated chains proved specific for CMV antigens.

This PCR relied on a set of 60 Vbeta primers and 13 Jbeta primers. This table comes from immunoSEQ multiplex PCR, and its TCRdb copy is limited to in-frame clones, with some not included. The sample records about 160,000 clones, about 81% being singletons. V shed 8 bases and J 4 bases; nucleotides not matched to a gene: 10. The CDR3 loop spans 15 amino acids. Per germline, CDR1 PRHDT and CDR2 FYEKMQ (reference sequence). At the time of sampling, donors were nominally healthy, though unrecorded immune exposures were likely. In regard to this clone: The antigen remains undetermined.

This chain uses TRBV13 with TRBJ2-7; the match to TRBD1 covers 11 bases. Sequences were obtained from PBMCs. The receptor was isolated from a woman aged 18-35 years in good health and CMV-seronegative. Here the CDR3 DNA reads TGTGCCAGCTCCCGAGCAGGACAGGGGGCTTACGAGCAGTACTTC. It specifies CASSRAGQGAYEQYF.